This is a list of T cell receptor beta chains from one sample in a study of radiotherapy plus CTLA-4 blockade in lung cancer. Profiled with immunoSEQ multiplex PCR; TCRdb holds only in-frame clones, not every one. Of about 85,000 clones in the sample, around 88% are singletons; the top ten hold 2% to 2.5%. Source: peripheral blood, taken from a patient treated with radiotherapy plus ipilimumab. These receptors all come from a human donor with non-small cell lung cancer who had a partial response to radiotherapy plus ipilimumab. Each CDR3 is given with its conserved first and last residue. The D gene is left open where the match is weak. Size is omitted from some rows. Given values are once, few, many or a class for expanded clones.

abundance: .; v_gene: TRBV7-3; j_gene: TRBJ2-2; d_gene: .; CDR3aa: CASSPRSAGELFF; CDR3nt: TGTGCCAGCAGCCCCCGTAGCGCCGGGGAGCTGTTTTTT
abundance: .; v_gene: TRBV6-1; j_gene: TRBJ1-1; d_gene: .; CDR3aa: CASETELGLTEAFF; CDR3nt: TGTGCCAGCGAGACCGAACTGGGCCTCACTGAAGCTTTCTTT
abundance: .; v_gene: TRBV6-1; j_gene: TRBJ1-6; d_gene: .; CDR3aa: CASSQQGLVSPLHF; CDR3nt: TGTGCCAGCAGCCAACAGGGCCTCGTATCACCCCTCCACTTT
abundance: once; v_gene: TRBV18; j_gene: TRBJ1-2; d_gene: .; CDR3aa: CASSPPGGRGYTF; CDR3nt: TGTGCCAGCTCACCGCCGGGGGGCCGAGGCTACACCTTC
abundance: .; v_gene: TRBV2; j_gene: TRBJ2-5; d_gene: .; CDR3aa: CASSEGPGTETQYF; CDR3nt: TGTGCCAGCAGTGAGGGGCCAGGCACGGAGACCCAGTACTTC
abundance: .; v_gene: TRBV7-7; j_gene: TRBJ2-5; d_gene: TRBD2; CDR3aa: CASSLGLAGGQETQYF; CDR3nt: TGTGCTAGCAGCTTAGGGCTAGCGGGAGGGCAAGAGACCCAGTACTTC
abundance: .; v_gene: TRBV6-6; j_gene: TRBJ1-6; d_gene: .; CDR3aa: CASSYSHYNSPLHF; CDR3nt: TGTGCCAGCAGTTACAGCCACTATAATTCACCCCTCCACTTT
abundance: .; v_gene: TRBV18; j_gene: TRBJ2-1; d_gene: .; CDR3aa: CASSERSSYNEQFF; CDR3nt: TGTGCCAGCTCTGAGCGGAGCTCCTACAATGAGCAGTTCTTC
abundance: .; v_gene: TRBV15; j_gene: TRBJ2-1; d_gene: TRBD2; CDR3aa: CATSRGGLYNEQFF; CDR3nt: TGTGCCACCAGCAGGGGGGGACTATACAATGAGCAGTTCTTC
abundance: few; v_gene: TRBV7-9; j_gene: TRBJ1-3; d_gene: TRBD1; CDR3aa: CASSLGRDSSGNTIYF; CDR3nt: TGTGCCAGCAGCTTAGGCAGGGACAGCTCTGGAAACACCATATATTTT
abundance: once; v_gene: TRBV4-1; j_gene: TRBJ1-2; d_gene: TRBD1; CDR3aa: CASSLGQGANYGYTF; CDR3nt: TGCGCCAGCAGCCTAGGACAGGGGGCAAACTATGGCTACACCTTC
abundance: .; v_gene: TRBV6-6; j_gene: TRBJ2-1; d_gene: TRBD2; CDR3aa: CASSQEAGGVNEQFF; CDR3nt: TGTGCCAGCAGTCAAGAAGCGGGAGGGGTCAATGAGCAGTTCTTC
abundance: .; v_gene: TRBV5-4; j_gene: TRBJ1-1; d_gene: .; CDR3aa: CASSLGQVNTEAFF; CDR3nt: TGTGCCAGCAGCCTCGGACAAGTTAACACTGAAGCTTTCTTT
abundance: few; v_gene: TRBV30; j_gene: TRBJ1-6; d_gene: .; CDR3aa: CARARGPNSPLHF; CDR3nt: TGTGCCAGGGCCAGGGGCCCTAATTCACCCCTCCACTTT
abundance: once; v_gene: TRBV18; j_gene: TRBJ2-7; d_gene: TRBD2; CDR3aa: CASSSSSGTTYEQYF; CDR3nt: TGTGCCAGCTCATCTTCTAGCGGGACAACCTACGAGCAGTACTTC
abundance: .; v_gene: TRBV7-8; j_gene: TRBJ2-1; d_gene: TRBD2; CDR3aa: CASSSTVLAGVREQFF; CDR3nt: TGTGCCAGCAGCTCCACAGTCCTAGCGGGAGTCCGTGAGCAGTTCTTC
abundance: .; v_gene: TRBV7-9; j_gene: TRBJ2-1; d_gene: TRBD2; CDR3aa: CASSLVGLAGYNEQFF; CDR3nt: TGTGCCAGCAGCTTAGTGGGACTAGCGGGTTACAATGAGCAGTTCTTC